This TCR beta chain was observed in a study of blood T cell repertoires in COVID-19. Study at large: The United States, Italy and Spain were the sources of the acute and convalescent COVID-19 samples. T cells, B-cell-depleted T cells, or PBMCs supplied cDNA or gDNA.

In the original analysis: Reference gene primer amplification in the assay estimated nucleated cell counts. Libraries were prepared by immunoSEQ multiplex PCR; TCRdb keeps only in-frame clonotypes and omits some of them. The V and J calls and the clone size are those of that table, but D and trimming were determined from the DNA. This sample has 90,000 to 120,000 clones, with about 91% found just once. The clonotype comes from a man between 50 and 59 years old with active or convalescent COVID-19. The specimen was peripheral blood.

CDR3 coding DNA: TGCGCCAGCAGCCGAACCGGGGGGGTAGAAGCTTTCTTT. Amino acids: CASSRTGGVEAFF. The V call is TRBV4-1, the J call TRBJ1-1; possible D gene TRBD1, 5 bases. This CDR3 has 13 residues. Trimming pared 4 bases from V and 8 bases from J, leaving 14 bases between. The germline CDR1 and CDR2 sequences are MGHRA and YSYEKL.